Presented here are 32 T cell receptor beta chains from one specimen sequenced in a study of graft-versus-host responses after intestinal transplantation. These receptors' targets are unknown. TCRdb keeps only in-frame clones here, not all; method: immunoSEQ multiplex PCR. The profile shows fewer than 85,000 clones, roughly 90% of them singletons. This material consisted of unstimulated CD8+ T cells sorted from spleen or lymph node cells, taken before intestinal transplant. Source of these receptors: a human donor who received an intestinal transplant.

The chain has TRBV2 and TRBJ2-7, with 11 nucleotides matching TRBD2. The length of the CDR3 is 16 residues. J was trimmed by 5 bases and V by 0 bases; bases with no gene match: 6. Germline loops: CDR1 SNHLY, CDR2 FYNNEI. CDR3 nucleotides: TGTGCCAGCAGTGAAGCGCTGAGACTAGCGGGAAACGAGCAGTACTTC. Amino acids: CASSEALRLAGNEQYF.

V gene TRBV2 combines with J gene TRBJ1-2; no reliable D call. Looked up from germline, CDR1 is SNHLY and CDR2 is FYNNEI. Trimming took off 1 base at V and 0 bases at J, with 12 bases between the two ends. The CDR3 covers 16 residues. CDR3 DNA: TGTGCCAGCAGTGAAGAGCCGTCTAGCACTAACTATGGCTACACCTTC. Translated, it gives CASSEEPSSTNYGYTF.

The DNA for the CDR3 is TGCGCCAGCAGCCAAGATCCACTAGACCCCACAGATACGCAGTATTTT. Its translation is CASSQDPLDPTDTQYF. The chain carries TRBV4-1 and TRBJ2-3, with D perhaps matching TRBD2 (5 bases). The V gene lost 0 bases and the J gene lost 2 bases, with 12 bases spanning the gap. CDR1 and CDR2 (germline): MGHRA, YSYEKL. The CDR3 runs 16 residues.

The V call is TRBV9, the J call TRBJ1-5; D is uncertain. Per the germline V gene, CDR1 is SGDLS and CDR2 is YYNGEE. The CDR3 contains 13 residues. With 3 bases removed from V and 7 bases from J, the gap between germline ends came to 11 bases. The CDR3: CASSEFPGQPQHF. CDR3 in DNA: TGTGCCAGCAGCGAATTCCCGGGACAGCCCCAGCATTTT.

V and J are TRBV11-2 and TRBJ2-1; perhaps TRBD1 as D (6 bases). The CDR3 sequence is 12 residues long. Trimming cost V 4 bases and J 7 bases, with 8 bases left between them. Germline V gene data show CDR1 as SGHAT and CDR2 as FQNNGV. CDR3: CASSSQGNEQFF. CDR3 in DNA: TGTGCCAGCAGCTCCCAGGGGAATGAGCAGTTCTTC.

The chain is built from TRBV7-9 and TRBJ2-4; D perhaps matches TRBD1 (6 bases). Germline CDR1 SEHNR, CDR2 FQNEAQ (reference sequence). V was trimmed by 4 bases and J by 2 bases, leaving 12 bases between them. The CDR3 extends over 15 amino acids. This CDR3 is CASSSFRGTKNIQYF. Written as DNA, the CDR3 is TGTGCCAGCAGCTCATTCAGGGGCACCAAAAACATTCAGTACTTC. Full variable domain (missing parts from reference TRBV7-9 and TRBJ2-4): DTGVSQNPRHKITKRGQNVTFRCDPISEHNRLYWYRQTLGQGPEFLTYFQNEAQLEKSRLLSDRFSAERPKGSFSTLEIQRTEQGDSAMYLCASSSFRGTKNIQYFGAGTRLSVL.

This chain's CDR3 is CASSDIAGVADTQYF. The CDR3 region has the DNA TGTGCCAGCAGTGATATAGCGGGAGTGGCAGATACGCAGTATTTT. The genes are TRBV2 and TRBJ2-3; 9 nucleotides line up with TRBD2. The ends lost 3 bases at V and 4 bases at J; junction bases unmatched: 5. In germline, CDR1 is SNHLY, CDR2 FYNNEI. CDR3 length: 15 residues. Using reference TRBV2 and TRBJ2-3 for the parts outside the CDR3, the full variable domain is EPEVTQTPSHQVTQMGQEVILRCVPISNHLYFYWYRQILGQKVEFLVSFYNNEISEKSEIFDDQFSVERPDGSNFTLKIRSTKLEDSAMYFCASSDIAGVADTQYFGPGTRLTVL.

This clone was found once. V is TRBV28 and J is TRBJ2-1; D not resolved. V dropped 7 bases and J dropped 5 bases, with 15 bases sitting between them. Per germline, CDR1 MDHEN and CDR2 SYDVKM. The CDR3 extends over 14 amino acids. CDR3 bases: TGTGCCAGCACGGATTGGGCCCATCACAATGAGCAGTTCTTC. The encoded protein is CASTDWAHHNEQFF.

CDR3 in DNA: TGTGCCGTAGCTAGCGGGAGTGGCAATGAGCAGTTCTTC. It is translated as CAVASGSGNEQFF. The V call is TRBV6-6, the J call TRBJ2-1; 10 bases are shared with TRBD2. Unmatched junction bases numbered 7, after V lost 11 bases and J lost 6 bases. The CDR3 extends over 13 amino acids. From germline, CDR1 is MNHNY and CDR2 SVGAGI (reference sequence).

This chain connects TRBV18 to TRBJ2-3, with 7 bases identical to TRBD2. This CDR3 has 16 amino acids. Germline values: CDR1 KGHSH, CDR2 LQKENI. The V and J ends lost 2 bases and 4 bases, in that order; junction bases with no gene match: 9. The CDR3 nucleotides read TGTGCCAGCTCACCAACTCCAGCGGGGTTTTCAGATACGCAGTATTTT. Translation gives CASSPTPAGFSDTQYF.

The CDR3 sequence: CASSPRGYTEAFF. CDR3 DNA sequence: TGTGCCAGCAGCCCCAGGGGGTACACTGAAGCTTTCTTT. The V and J genes are TRBV28 and TRBJ1-1; 7 positions match TRBD1. V was clipped by 6 bases and J by 3 bases; unmatched bases: 4. Germline V gives CDR1 MDHEN, CDR2 SYDVKM. The CDR3 contains 13 residues.

This clone was found once. The gene calls are TRBV11-1 and TRBJ1-1, with TRBD1 matching 7 bases. The V gene end was trimmed by 1 base and the J gene end by 1 base; junction bases not matched to a gene: 9. The CDR3 length is 17 residues. CDR1 SGHAT and CDR2 FQDESV come from the germline V gene (reference sequence). The CDR3 region is CASSLVSPGQKNTEAFF. The CDR3 coding sequence is TGTGCCAGCAGCTTAGTGTCACCGGGACAGAAGAACACTGAAGCTTTCTTT.

This clone was picked up a small number of times. This rearrangement joins TRBV7-9 to TRBJ2-1; TRBD2 matches at 8 bases. Unmatched junction bases numbered 5, after V lost 10 bases and J lost 0 bases. Germline CDR1 is SEHNR and CDR2 is FQNEAQ (reference sequence). This CDR3 is built from 14 residues. In nucleotides, the CDR3 is TGTGCCACCCCGGGGGGGTACTCCTACAATGAGCAGTTCTTC. Translated: CATPGGYSYNEQFF.

V usage is TRBV6-5 and J usage is TRBJ1-1; D gene uncertain. V lost 5 bases and J 4 bases, leaving 14 bases between the germline ends. Germline CDR1 MNHEY, CDR2 SVGAGI. This CDR3 contains 14 residues. Here the CDR3 DNA reads TGTGCCAGCAGTGAACCGGGAGAGGCCACTGAAGCTTTCTTT. This codes for CASSEPGEATEAFF.

The chain employs TRBV14 and TRBJ2-7; the D gene is possibly TRBD2 (5 bases). CDR3 length: 15 amino acids. V lost 4 bases, J lost 3 bases, and 16 bases lay in between. Germline CDR1 SGHDN, CDR2 FVKESK. Written as DNA, the CDR3 is TGTGCCAGCAGCCGGTTAGCGAGCGGCGTCTACGAGCAGTACTTC. This sequence encodes CASSRLASGVYEQYF.

The chain is built from TRBV4-2 and TRBJ1-5, with 7 bases aligning to TRBD1. The CDR3 is made up of 16 amino acids. V lost 0 bases to trimming and J lost 2 bases; unmatched junction nucleotides: 4. Germline V lookup: CDR1 LGHNA, CDR2 YNFKEQ. The CDR3 DNA reads TGTGCCAGCAGCCAAGAAGAGGGGGCGGGCAATCAGCCCCAGCATTTT. Its translation is CASSQEEGAGNQPQHF.

This chain links TRBV4-2 with TRBJ2-4, with a tentative D call TRBD1 (6 bases). Germline-derived CDR1 and CDR2 are LGHNA and YNFKEQ. Trimming took off 0 bases at V and 9 bases at J, with 12 bases between the two ends. CDR3 length equals 14 residues. The CDR3 sequence is CASSQDTGSGIQYF. CDR3 DNA: TGTGCCAGCAGCCAAGATACAGGGTCGGGCATTCAGTACTTC.

This rearrangement joins TRBV29-1 to TRBJ2-7, with a weak D call TRBD1 (6 bases). The CDR3 sequence is 11 residues long. Trimming pared 6 bases from V and 3 bases from J, leaving 9 bases between. CDR1 SQVTM and CDR2 ANQGSEA come from the germline V gene. The CDR3 loop is CSVGDIYEQYF. In DNA form, the CDR3 reads TGCAGCGTAGGGGACATCTACGAGCAGTACTTC.

The genes are TRBV13 and TRBJ2-7; a weak D match, TRBD2 (5 bases). V lost 4 bases to trimming and J lost 1 base, with 11 bases between them. The CDR3 is 14 amino acids. CDR1 PRHDT and CDR2 FYEKMQ come from the germline V gene (reference sequence). The CDR3 sequence: CASSSLGVSYEQYF. CDR3 bases: TGTGCCAGCAGCTCCCTCGGGGTGTCCTACGAGCAGTACTTC.

This chain uses TRBV27 with TRBJ2-7, with 8 nucleotides matching TRBD1. Germline trimming cut 6 bases from V and 5 bases from J; bases unmatched to any gene: 9. Germline loops: CDR1 MNHEY, CDR2 SMNVEV (reference sequence). This CDR3 has 14 residues. The CDR3 coding sequence is TGTGCCAGCAGGCGGACAGGGTTTGCGGACGAGCAGTACTTC. Residues: CASRRTGFADEQYF.

V is TRBV27 and J is TRBJ1-1; D is undetermined. V lost 6 bases and J 5 bases, leaving 19 bases between the germline ends. The CDR3 length is 15 residues. The V gene's germline CDR1 is MNHEY and CDR2 SMNVEV (reference sequence). In nucleotides, the CDR3 is TGTGCCAGCAGGACGCTCGGGGAGGGCTTGACTGAAGCTTTCTTT. This encodes CASRTLGEGLTEAFF.

The V call is TRBV28, the J call TRBJ2-7; D ambiguous. Trimming removed 3 bases from V and 0 bases from J, with 6 bases in between. In germline, CDR1 is MDHEN, CDR2 SYDVKM. This CDR3 spans 13 amino acids. The DNA for the CDR3 is TGTGCCAGCAGTTTTTGGAGCTCCTACGAGCAGTACTTC. Its protein product is CASSFWSSYEQYF.

This rearrangement joins TRBV6-5 to TRBJ2-7; 8 positions agree with TRBD2. Trimming removed 2 bases from V and 5 bases from J; junction bases left unmatched: 5. Germline V gives CDR1 MNHEY, CDR2 SVGAGI. This CDR3 contains 14 residues. The CDR3 here is CASSYAGGGDEQYF. CDR3 coding DNA: TGTGCCAGCAGTTACGCGGGGGGCGGGGACGAGCAGTACTTC.

This chain joins TRBV6-1 and TRBJ1-2; TRBD1 agrees at 10 bases. CDR3 length: 15 amino acids. The germline gives CDR1 MNHNS, CDR2 SASEGT. V shed 3 bases, J shed 6 bases, and the junction held 7 bases outside the gene matches. The CDR3 reads CASSDPYDRGHGYTF. The CDR3 nucleotides read TGTGCCAGCAGTGATCCTTACGACAGGGGGCATGGCTACACCTTC.

This clone came up once. V gene TRBV2 combines with J gene TRBJ1-1, with D uncertain. The CDR3 is made up of 13 amino acids. CDR1 is SNHLY, CDR2 FYNNEI, per germline. V lost 7 bases, J lost 0 bases, and 9 bases lay in between. Written as DNA, the CDR3 is TGTGCCAGCAAGCGGGGTATGAACACTGAAGCTTTCTTT. Translating it yields CASKRGMNTEAFF.

CDR3 coding DNA: TGTGCCAGCAGTTTCCGTGCCCGCGCGAACACCGGGGAGCTGTTTTTT. This codes for CASSFRARANTGELFF. V and J are TRBV6-5 and TRBJ2-2; D is ambiguous. This CDR3 has 16 residues. In germline, CDR1 is MNHEY, CDR2 SVGAGI. V gave up 4 bases and J gave up 0 bases, with 12 bases separating them.

J is TRBJ2-1 and V is TRBV19; 9 positions agree with TRBD2. The CDR3 has 17 residues. Germline V gene data show CDR1 as LNHDA and CDR2 as SQIVND (reference sequence). The V segment lost 0 bases and the J segment 1 base; nucleotides outside the gene matches: 4. The CDR3 DNA is TGTGCCAGTAGTATAGATCGGCTAGCGGGGTCCTACAATGAGCAGTTCTTC. It codes for CASSIDRLAGSYNEQFF.

This clone came up once. The rearrangement joins TRBV7-3 to TRBJ2-3; perhaps TRBD2 as D (6 bases). Trimming cost V 2 bases and J 4 bases, with 13 bases left between them. Germline V gene data show CDR1 as SGHTA and CDR2 as FQGTGA. The CDR3 runs to 15 residues. The CDR3 nucleotides are TGTGCCAGCAGCTTAGAACTAGCTTCCCCAGATACGCAGTATTTT. Protein: CASSLELASPDTQYF. Drawing the rest from reference TRBV7-3 and TRBJ2-3, the complete variable domain is GAGVSQTPSNKVTEKGKYVELRCDPISGHTALYWYRQSLGQGPEFLIYFQGTGAADDSGLPNDRFFAVRPEGSVSTLKIQRTERGDSAVYLCASSLELASPDTQYFGPGTRLTVL.

Only a few counts were recorded for this clone. The chain carries TRBV28 and TRBJ1-3, with 7 bases aligning to TRBD1. CDR3 length: 16 residues. The ends lost 3 bases at V and 0 bases at J; junction bases unmatched: 5. Germline CDR1 MDHEN, CDR2 SYDVKM. In DNA, the CDR3 is TGTGCCAGCAGTTTCTACAGGGGCCTCTCTGGAAACACCATATATTTT. This gives the protein CASSFYRGLSGNTIYF.

The gene calls are TRBV6-5 and TRBJ2-7, with D possibly TRBD1 on 6 matching bases. Germline V lookup: CDR1 MNHEY, CDR2 SVGAGI. Trimming pared 8 bases from V and 3 bases from J, leaving 20 bases between. The CDR3 is made up of 15 amino acids. The chain's CDR3 is CASPSGQGPNYEQYF. CDR3 bases: TGTGCCAGCCCTTCTGGGCAGGGGCCTAACTACGAGCAGTACTTC.

The CDR3 here is CASSARDRGTTEQYF. The CDR3 region has the DNA TGTGCCAGCAGCGCCCGGGACAGGGGGACCACCGAGCAGTACTTC. V is TRBV13 and J is TRBJ2-7, with 11 positions matching TRBD1. CDR3 length equals 15 residues. The V segment lost 5 bases and the J segment 6 bases; nucleotides outside the gene matches: 9. Germline V gene sequence: CDR1 PRHDT, CDR2 FYEKMQ (reference sequence).

A single count supports this clone. The J gene is TRBJ2-3, the V gene TRBV2; TRBD2 matches 9 bases. V shed 5 bases and J 2 bases; nucleotides not matched to a gene: 8. Germline V gene sequence: CDR1 SNHLY, CDR2 FYNNEI. This CDR3 is built from 16 residues. The CDR3 region has the DNA TGTGCCAGCAGTCTAACGAGCGGGGGGCACACAGATACGCAGTATTTT. Amino acid sequence: CASSLTSGGHTDTQYF.